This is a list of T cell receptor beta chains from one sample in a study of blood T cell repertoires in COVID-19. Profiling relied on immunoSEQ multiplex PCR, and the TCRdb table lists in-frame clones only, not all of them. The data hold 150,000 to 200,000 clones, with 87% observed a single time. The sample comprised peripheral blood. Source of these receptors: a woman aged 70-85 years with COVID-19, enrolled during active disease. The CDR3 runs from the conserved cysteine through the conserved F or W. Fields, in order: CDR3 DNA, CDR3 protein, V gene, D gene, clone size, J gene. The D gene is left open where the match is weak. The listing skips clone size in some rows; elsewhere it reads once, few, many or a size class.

TGTGCCAGCAGCCAAGGACAGGGGGACACCCTCCACTTT	CASSQGQGDTLHF	TRBV5-4	TRBD1	.	TRBJ1-6
TGTGCCAGCAGCTTAGCGACAGGGACAAGGGCTGAAGCTTTCTTT	CASSLATGTRAEAFF	TRBV7-2	TRBD1	.	TRBJ1-1
TGTGCCAGCAGCCAAGAGAGACTAGCGGGGGGGCCCTACAATGAGCAGTTCTTC	CASSQERLAGGPYNEQFF	TRBV3-1/TRBV3-2	TRBD2	once	TRBJ2-1
TGTGCCAGCAGCCCCCGGACAGGGCGCCAGCCCCAGCATTTT	CASSPRTGRQPQHF	TRBV7-8	TRBD1	.	TRBJ1-5
TGTGCCAGCACCCAGCGGGTTGGCGACACCGGGGAGCTGTTTTTT	CASTQRVGDTGELFF	TRBV11-1	.	.	TRBJ2-2
TGTGCCAGCAGCGCCGGACAGGATGTGGGGACCTACGAGCAGTACTTC	CASSAGQDVGTYEQYF	TRBV5-4	TRBD1	once	TRBJ2-7
TGTGCCAGTACAGACGGGAGCTCCTATAATTCACCCCTCCACTTT	CASTDGSSYNSPLHF	TRBV19	.	.	TRBJ1-6
TGTGCCAGCAGCTTAGAATCGGAGACCCAGTACTTC	CASSLESETQYF	TRBV11-2	.	.	TRBJ2-5
TGTGCCAGCAGTCGTAAAGGGACAGTGAACACTGAAGCTTTCTTT	CASSRKGTVNTEAFF	TRBV9	TRBD1	few	TRBJ1-1
TGTGCCAGCGGCTGGGCCGGCGGGGGAACCTACAATGAGCAGTTCTTC	CASGWAGGGTYNEQFF	TRBV7-2	TRBD2	.	TRBJ2-1
TGTGCCAGCTCACCCGACAGGGGCTTCTACGAGCAGTACTTC	CASSPDRGFYEQYF	TRBV18	TRBD1	once	TRBJ2-7
TGTGCCAGCAGTTACGACCCGGGACAGGGATACGAGCAGTACTTC	CASSYDPGQGYEQYF	TRBV6-6	TRBD1	.	TRBJ2-7
TGTGCCAGCAGCGAGGGCCCCCGATGGGCCCTTAGGAGGAGCTCCTACAATGAGCAGTTCTTC	CASSEGPRWALRRSSYNEQFF	TRBV9	.	.	TRBJ2-1
TGTGCCAGCAGCCAGTCTTTACAGGGGCGCTACGAGCAGTACTTC	CASSQSLQGRYEQYF	TRBV3-1/TRBV3-2	TRBD1	.	TRBJ2-7
TGTGCCAGCAGCCAAGAGAGGGCTCGGGACACCATATATTTT	CASSQERARDTIYF	TRBV3-1/TRBV3-2	.	once	TRBJ1-3
TGTGCCAGCAGCCAAGACCTCGCGGGGGTCGGCGGGGAGCTGTTTTTT	CASSQDLAGVGGELFF	TRBV3-1/TRBV3-2	TRBD2	.	TRBJ2-2
TGTGCCAGCAGCTCATACAGGAATCATGACTACGAGCAGTACTTC	CASSSYRNHDYEQYF	TRBV21-1	.	once	TRBJ2-7
TGTGCCAGCAGTGAATCCCACGGGGGGCGCGAGCAGTACTTC	CASSESHGGREQYF	TRBV25-1	.	.	TRBJ2-7
TGCGCCAGCAGTTGGGTCGGGGGTAACAATGAGCAGTTCTTC	CASSWVGGNNEQFF	TRBV5-1	.	.	TRBJ2-1
TGTGCCAGTAGTATGGGACAGCTAAGGTTGGGGCAGTATTTT	CASSMGQLRLGQYF	TRBV19	TRBD1	.	TRBJ2-3
TGCGCCAGCTCCTCCACAGGGGGCGCGACTAGCACTGAAGCTTTCTTT	CASSSTGGATSTEAFF	TRBV5-1	TRBD1	.	TRBJ1-1
TGTGCCAGCAGTTTAAGGAGCATACATGAGCAGTTCTTC	CASSLRSIHEQFF	TRBV27	.	.	TRBJ2-1
TGTGCCAGCAGTTTAGATCAGGGGGCGAATTCACCCCTCCACTTT	CASSLDQGANSPLHF	TRBV28	TRBD1	once	TRBJ1-6
TGTGCCATCAGTACATCAGGGAACACTGAAGCTTTCTTT	CAISTSGNTEAFF	TRBV10-3	.	.	TRBJ1-1
TGTGCCAGCAGCCCCCATGTCCGGGGTAATGGAAACACCATATATTTT	CASSPHVRGNGNTIYF	TRBV3-1/TRBV3-2	.	.	TRBJ1-3
TGTGCCAGCGGGCACGGGACAGGATATGGCTACACCTTC	CASGHGTGYGYTF	TRBV4-2	TRBD1	.	TRBJ1-2
TGTGCCAGCAGCTTGGACGGACAGGGGTCCTACGAGCAGTACTTC	CASSLDGQGSYEQYF	TRBV5-4	TRBD1	.	TRBJ2-7
TGTGCCAGCAGTGATCCCCGACAGGGAGGTTCACCCCTCCACTTT	CASSDPRQGGSPLHF	TRBV6-1	TRBD1	.	TRBJ1-6
TGTGCCAGCAGCGCGGATACAGGCTACACTGAAGCTTTCTTT	CASSADTGYTEAFF	TRBV7-8	.	.	TRBJ1-1
TGTGCCAGCCCCATACGGTCAGGCGCAGATACGCAGTATTTT	CASPIRSGADTQYF	TRBV18	.	.	TRBJ2-3
TGTGCCAGCAGCTACGACAGGGCTGACAATTCACCCCTCCACTTT	CASSYDRADNSPLHF	TRBV5-8	TRBD1	few	TRBJ1-6
TGTGCCACCAGCACAGCAGGGTTTGCGAGCAATCAGCCCCAGCATTTT	CATSTAGFASNQPQHF	TRBV15	.	.	TRBJ1-5
TGCGCCAGCAGCTGGACTAGCGGGGATGGGGATACGCAGTATTTT	CASSWTSGDGDTQYF	TRBV5-1	TRBD2	.	TRBJ2-3
TGTGCCACCAGCAGGCTGACAGGGGAGGCAGAGACCCAGTACTTC	CATSRLTGEAETQYF	TRBV15	TRBD1	.	TRBJ2-5
TGCGCCAGCAGCTTGCGGGCGGCGAGCGGGGGAGTAAGCACAGATACGCAGTATTTT	CASSLRAASGGVSTDTQYF	TRBV5-1	TRBD2	.	TRBJ2-3
TGTGCCAGCAGCTTACCTCTAAACTATGGCTACACCTTC	CASSLPLNYGYTF	TRBV5-8	.	few	TRBJ1-2
TGTGCCAGCAGGGGACAGGGAGTAACCGGGGAGCTGTTTTTT	CASRGQGVTGELFF	TRBV6-5	TRBD1	.	TRBJ2-2
TGCGCCAGCAGCTTGCCGAGCGGGGAAGAGACCCAGTACTTC	CASSLPSGEETQYF	TRBV5-1	TRBD2	.	TRBJ2-5